A selection of T cell receptor beta chains follows, all from one sample in a study of T cell responses to AZD1222 COVID-19 vaccine. Clones were sequenced by immunoSEQ multiplex PCR, and TCRdb holds only the in-frame ones, with some missing. The data show approximately 270,000 clones, approximately 94% seen once. This specimen consisted of peripheral blood, obtained 28 days after the second AZD1222 dose. The source is an adult who received the AZD1222 COVID-19 vaccine. CDR3s include the opening cysteine and the closing phenylalanine or tryptophan. D genes are given only for firm matches. Clone sizes are given selectively: once, few, many, or a class where the clone is expanded.

CDR3: CASSTRAGGRGEQFF; DNA: TGTGCCAGCAGCACCCGCGCGGGGGGACGGGGGGAGCAGTTCTTC; length: 15; V: TRBV7-2; J: TRBJ2-1; size: .; D: TRBD2
CDR3: CASSLAVGTGKETQYF; DNA: TGTGCCAGCAGCTTAGCGGTAGGGACAGGGAAGGAGACCCAGTACTTC; length: 16; V: TRBV7-7; J: TRBJ2-5; size: .; D: TRBD1
CDR3: CASKHRTANTGELFF; DNA: TGTGCCAGCAAACACAGGACGGCGAACACCGGGGAGCTGTTTTTT; length: 15; V: TRBV28; J: TRBJ2-2; size: .; D: .
CDR3: CASRRGEITDTQYF; DNA: TGCGCCAGCAGACGGGGCGAGATCACAGATACGCAGTATTTT; length: 14; V: TRBV5-1; J: TRBJ2-3; size: .; D: .
CDR3: CASSRDRAIEAFF; DNA: TGTGCCAGCAGCAGGGACAGGGCGATTGAAGCTTTCTTT; length: 13; V: TRBV6-2/TRBV6-3; J: TRBJ1-1; size: medium-sized; D: TRBD1
CDR3: CATSRSDEQFF; DNA: TGTGCCACCAGCAGGTCCGATGAGCAGTTCTTC; length: 11; V: TRBV15; J: TRBJ2-1; size: .; D: .
CDR3: CASSYGYGYTF; DNA: TGTGCCAGCAGTTATGGGTATGGCTACACCTTC; length: 11; V: TRBV6-2/TRBV6-3; J: TRBJ1-2; size: .; D: .
CDR3: CATNGDPTDTQYF; DNA: TGTGCCACCAATGGGGATCCCACAGATACGCAGTATTTT; length: 13; V: TRBV24-1; J: TRBJ2-3; size: few; D: .
CDR3: CASSRTSGGSNEQFF; DNA: TGTGCCAGTAGTAGGACTAGCGGGGGTTCCAATGAGCAGTTCTTC; length: 15; V: TRBV19; J: TRBJ2-1; size: .; D: TRBD2
CDR3: CASSESTRQNREDTIYF; DNA: TGCGCCAGCAGTGAGTCGACTCGGCAGAACAGGGAGGACACCATATATTTT; length: 17; V: TRBV10-2; J: TRBJ1-3; size: .; D: .
CDR3: CAIKDERRTEAFF; DNA: TGTGCCATCAAAGACGAACGACGGACTGAAGCTTTCTTT; length: 13; V: TRBV10-3; J: TRBJ1-1; size: .; D: .
CDR3: CASSQATGLRAFF; DNA: TGTGCCAGCAGCCAAGCTACGGGATTGAGGGCTTTCTTT; length: 13; V: TRBV3-1/TRBV3-2; J: TRBJ1-1; size: .; D: .
CDR3: CASSQRTSDYNEQFF; DNA: TGCGCCAGCAGCCAACGGACTAGCGATTACAATGAGCAGTTCTTC; length: 15; V: TRBV4-3; J: TRBJ2-1; size: .; D: TRBD2
CDR3: CASSPGQGSNQPQHF; DNA: TGTGCCAGCAGCCCGGGACAGGGGTCCAATCAGCCCCAGCATTTT; length: 15; V: TRBV27; J: TRBJ1-5; size: .; D: TRBD1
CDR3: CASSLNAGGIDEQFF; DNA: TGCGCCAGCAGCTTGAATGCGGGGGGGATCGATGAGCAGTTCTTC; length: 15; V: TRBV5-1; J: TRBJ2-1; size: .; D: TRBD2
CDR3: CASSEETAQYF; DNA: TGTGCCAGCAGTGAAGAAACGGCCCAGTACTTC; length: 11; V: TRBV6-1; J: TRBJ2-5; size: .; D: .
CDR3: CASSSPRGGSWYEQYF; DNA: TGTGCCAGCAGTTCCCCTAGGGGCGGGAGTTGGTACGAGCAGTACTTC; length: 16; V: TRBV28; J: TRBJ2-7; size: .; D: TRBD2
CDR3: CASSLPTGRGQPQHF; DNA: TGTGCCAGCAGTTTGCCCACAGGTAGGGGCCAGCCCCAGCATTTT; length: 15; V: TRBV28; J: TRBJ1-5; size: .; D: .
CDR3: CASSVGVEETQYF; DNA: TGTGCCAGCAGCGTAGGGGTGGAGGAGACCCAGTACTTC; length: 13; V: TRBV9; J: TRBJ2-5; size: .; D: .
CDR3: CSGGDRGSGYTF; DNA: TGCAGCGGGGGGGACAGGGGATCTGGCTACACCTTC; length: 12; V: TRBV29-1; J: TRBJ1-2; size: .; D: TRBD1
CDR3: CASSLDRGGYTF; DNA: TGTGCCAGCAGTTTAGACAGGGGCGGCTACACCTTC; length: 12; V: TRBV28; J: TRBJ1-2; size: .; D: TRBD1
CDR3: CASSLDGTVTYEQYF; DNA: TGCGCCAGCAGCTTGGACGGGACGGTAACCTACGAGCAGTACTTC; length: 15; V: TRBV5-1; J: TRBJ2-7; size: once; D: .
CDR3: CASSTGTSGGSYNEQFF; DNA: TGTGCCAGCAGCACGGGGACTAGCGGGGGTTCCTACAATGAGCAGTTCTTC; length: 17; V: TRBV7-6; J: TRBJ2-1; size: .; D: TRBD2
CDR3: CATSRVLGPSTDTQYF; DNA: TGTGCCACCAGCAGAGTGCTGGGGCCTAGCACAGATACGCAGTATTTT; length: 16; V: TRBV15; J: TRBJ2-3; size: .; D: .
CDR3: CASTARGLEAFF; DNA: TGTGCCAGCACCGCCCGGGGTTTGGAAGCTTTCTTT; length: 12; V: TRBV6-7; J: TRBJ1-1; size: .; D: .
CDR3: CASSPDGRSYEQYF; DNA: TGTGCCAGTAGCCCAGACGGGCGGAGCTACGAGCAGTACTTC; length: 14; V: TRBV19; J: TRBJ2-7; size: .; D: .
CDR3: CASSLGLAGGFSSSYEQYF; DNA: TGCGCCAGCAGCTTGGGCCTAGCGGGGGGTTTTTCTAGCTCCTACGAGCAGTACTTC; length: 19; V: TRBV5-1; J: TRBJ2-7; size: few; D: TRBD2
CDR3: CASSLSTGSGSGELFF; DNA: TGTGCCAGCAGTCTATCTACCGGGAGTGGGAGCGGGGAGCTGTTTTTT; length: 16; V: TRBV6-2/TRBV6-3; J: TRBJ2-2; size: .; D: .
CDR3: CASSHPEGWAFF; DNA: TGTGCCAGCAGCCATCCCGAGGGGTGGGCTTTCTTT; length: 12; V: TRBV6-2/TRBV6-3; J: TRBJ1-1; size: once; D: .
CDR3: CAWSRQGNQPQHF; DNA: TGTGCCTGGAGTAGGCAGGGGAATCAGCCCCAGCATTTT; length: 13; V: TRBV30; J: TRBJ1-5; size: .; D: .
CDR3: CASRASSGAYNEQFF; DNA: TGTGCCAGCAGAGCGTCTAGCGGAGCCTACAATGAGCAGTTCTTC; length: 15; V: TRBV6-5; J: TRBJ2-1; size: once; D: TRBD2
CDR3: CASSVEAGNEKLFF; DNA: TGTGCCAGCAGCGTAGAGGCAGGGAATGAAAAACTGTTTTTT; length: 14; V: TRBV9; J: TRBJ1-4; size: .; D: .
CDR3: CASSEGRGGNNEQFF; DNA: TGTGCCAGCAGTGAGGGGCGGGGGGGCAACAATGAGCAGTTCTTC; length: 15; V: TRBV6-4; J: TRBJ2-1; size: .; D: TRBD2
CDR3: CASSWEGTTEAFF; DNA: TGTGCCAGCAGTTGGGAGGGAACGACTGAAGCTTTCTTT; length: 13; V: TRBV12-3/TRBV12-4; J: TRBJ1-1; size: .; D: .
CDR3: CASSSLAGKLFF; DNA: TGTGCCAGCAGTTCCCTGGCGGGGAAACTGTTTTTT; length: 12; V: TRBV27; J: TRBJ1-4; size: .; D: .
CDR3: CAISESSGGNQPQHF; DNA: TGTGCCATCAGTGAGTCGTCAGGGGGCAATCAGCCCCAGCATTTT; length: 15; V: TRBV10-3; J: TRBJ1-5; size: .; D: .
CDR3: CASSHEGRTDTQYF; DNA: TGTGCCAGCAGCCACGAGGGAAGGACAGATACGCAGTATTTT; length: 14; V: TRBV3-1/TRBV3-2; J: TRBJ2-3; size: .; D: .
CDR3: CASSGGWGSLYGYTF; DNA: TGTGCCAGCAGTGGTGGTTGGGGGTCCCTCTATGGCTACACCTTC; length: 15; V: TRBV2; J: TRBJ1-2; size: .; D: .
CDR3: CASSLGWAVYQETQYF; DNA: TGTGCCAGCAGCTTAGGATGGGCGGTCTACCAAGAGACCCAGTACTTC; length: 16; V: TRBV11-2; J: TRBJ2-5; size: .; D: .
CDR3: CASRVGGGETDTQYF; DNA: TGTGCCTCCAGAGTAGGCGGGGGGGAGACAGATACGCAGTATTTT; length: 15; V: TRBV28; J: TRBJ2-3; size: few; D: TRBD2
CDR3: CASSLSRIWGINEQFF; DNA: TGTGCCAGCAGTTTATCAAGGATCTGGGGAATCAATGAGCAGTTCTTC; length: 16; V: TRBV28; J: TRBJ2-1; size: .; D: .
CDR3: CAISETGSSGNSPLHF; DNA: TGTGCCATCAGTGAAACCGGGTCCTCGGGTAATTCACCCCTCCACTTT; length: 16; V: TRBV10-3; J: TRBJ1-6; size: once; D: .
CDR3: CASSPGTDYGYTF; DNA: TGTGCCAGCTCCCCCGGGACAGACTATGGCTACACCTTC; length: 13; V: TRBV18; J: TRBJ1-2; size: .; D: TRBD1
CDR3: CASSIGLTSGSTDTQYF; DNA: TGTGCCAGTAGTATAGGGTTGACTAGCGGGAGCACAGATACGCAGTATTTT; length: 17; V: TRBV19; J: TRBJ2-3; size: .; D: TRBD2
CDR3: CASSPTSTTTGGEQYF; DNA: TGTGCCAGCAGCCCAACGTCCACAACCACAGGGGGCGAGCAGTACTTC; length: 16; V: TRBV9; J: TRBJ2-7; size: .; D: TRBD1
CDR3: CASSIRQGYEQYF; DNA: TGTGCCAGTAGTATACGACAGGGGTACGAGCAGTACTTC; length: 13; V: TRBV19; J: TRBJ2-7; size: .; D: TRBD1
CDR3: CASSLRGRNYEQYF; DNA: TGTGCCAGCAGCTTAAGGGGCCGGAACTACGAGCAGTACTTC; length: 14; V: TRBV13; J: TRBJ2-7; size: .; D: .
CDR3: CASSLGAGPNQPQHF; DNA: TGTGCCAGCAGCTTAGGGGCAGGACCCAATCAGCCCCAGCATTTT; length: 15; V: TRBV7-2; J: TRBJ1-5; size: .; D: .
CDR3: CASSRQGVGTEAFF; DNA: TGTGCCAGCAGCCGACAGGGGGTAGGCACTGAAGCTTTCTTT; length: 14; V: TRBV6-2/TRBV6-3; J: TRBJ1-1; size: .; D: TRBD1
CDR3: CASTSRGNYGYTF; DNA: TGTGCCAGCACTTCAAGGGGGAACTATGGCTACACCTTC; length: 13; V: TRBV11-1; J: TRBJ1-2; size: .; D: .
CDR3: CASSQARQGGGYTF; DNA: TGCGCCAGCAGCCAAGCACGACAGGGCGGTGGCTACACCTTC; length: 14; V: TRBV4-3; J: TRBJ1-2; size: .; D: TRBD1
CDR3: CASSLTGGRNTIYF; DNA: TGTGCCAGCTCACTTACAGGGGGTCGAAACACCATATATTTT; length: 14; V: TRBV18; J: TRBJ1-3; size: .; D: TRBD1
CDR3: CASSYLQGYEQYF; DNA: TGTGCCAGCAGCTACCTACAGGGCTACGAGCAGTACTTC; length: 13; V: TRBV7-3; J: TRBJ2-7; size: once; D: .
CDR3: CAWSAGRPYNEQFF; DNA: TGTGCCTGGAGTGCCGGGCGCCCGTACAATGAGCAGTTCTTC; length: 14; V: TRBV30; J: TRBJ2-1; size: .; D: .